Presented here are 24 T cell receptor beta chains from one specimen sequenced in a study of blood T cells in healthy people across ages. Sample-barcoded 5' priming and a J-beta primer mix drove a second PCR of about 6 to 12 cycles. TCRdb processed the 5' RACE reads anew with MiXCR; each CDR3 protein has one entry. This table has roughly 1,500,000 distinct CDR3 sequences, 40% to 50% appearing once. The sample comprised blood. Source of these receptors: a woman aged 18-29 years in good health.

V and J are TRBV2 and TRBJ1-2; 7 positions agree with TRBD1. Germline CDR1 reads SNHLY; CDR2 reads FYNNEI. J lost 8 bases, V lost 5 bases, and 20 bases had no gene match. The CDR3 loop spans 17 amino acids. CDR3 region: CASSNWDSRHRLRGYTF. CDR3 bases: TGTGCCAGCAGTAACTGGGACAGCAGACACCGCCTACGAGGCTACACCTTC.

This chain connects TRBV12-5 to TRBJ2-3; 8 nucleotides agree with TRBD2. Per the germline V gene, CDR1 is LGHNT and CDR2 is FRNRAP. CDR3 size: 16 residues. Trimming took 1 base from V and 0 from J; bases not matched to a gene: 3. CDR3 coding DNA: TGTGCTAGTGGTTTGGGACTAGCGTCTAGCACAGATACGCAGTATTTT. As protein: CASGLGLASSTDTQYF.

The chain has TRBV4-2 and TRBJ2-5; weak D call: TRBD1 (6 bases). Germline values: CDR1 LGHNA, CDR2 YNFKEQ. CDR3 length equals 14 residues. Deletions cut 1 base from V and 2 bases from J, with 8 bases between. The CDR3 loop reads CASSQGTDQETQYF. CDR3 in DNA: TGTGCCAGCAGCCAAGGGACAGATCAAGAGACCCAGTACTTC.

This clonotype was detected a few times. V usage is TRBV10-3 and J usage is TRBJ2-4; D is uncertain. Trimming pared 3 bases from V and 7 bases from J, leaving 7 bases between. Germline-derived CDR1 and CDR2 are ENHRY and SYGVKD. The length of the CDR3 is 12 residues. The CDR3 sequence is CAISDSRNIQYF. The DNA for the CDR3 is TGTGCCATCAGTGATTCCCGGAACATTCAGTACTTC.

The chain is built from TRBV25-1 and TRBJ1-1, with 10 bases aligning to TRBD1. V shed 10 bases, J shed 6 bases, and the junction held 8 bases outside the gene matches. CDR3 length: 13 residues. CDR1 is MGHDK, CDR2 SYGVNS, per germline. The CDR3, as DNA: TGTGCCACCGAGGGACAGGGGATCGCTGAAGCTTTCTTT. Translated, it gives CATEGQGIAEAFF.

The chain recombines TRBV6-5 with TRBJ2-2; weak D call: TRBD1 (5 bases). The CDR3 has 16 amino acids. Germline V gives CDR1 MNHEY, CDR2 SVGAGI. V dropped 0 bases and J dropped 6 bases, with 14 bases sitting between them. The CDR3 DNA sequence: TGTGCCAGCAGTTACTCTCCAGGATTAGGGGCCGGGGAGCTGTTTTTT. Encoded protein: CASSYSPGLGAGELFF.

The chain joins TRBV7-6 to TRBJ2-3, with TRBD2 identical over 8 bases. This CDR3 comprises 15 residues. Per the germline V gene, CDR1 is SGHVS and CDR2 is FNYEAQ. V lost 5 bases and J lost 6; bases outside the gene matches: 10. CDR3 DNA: TGTGCCAGCAGCCAAGAGCGGGAGATTGGGGATACGCAGTATTTT. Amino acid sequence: CASSQEREIGDTQYF.

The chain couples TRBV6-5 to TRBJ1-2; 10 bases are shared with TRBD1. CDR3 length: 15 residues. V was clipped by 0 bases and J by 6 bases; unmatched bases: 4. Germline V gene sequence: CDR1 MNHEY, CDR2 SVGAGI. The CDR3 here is CASSYSGTGAHGYTF. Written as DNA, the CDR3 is TGTGCCAGCAGTTACTCTGGGACAGGGGCGCATGGCTACACCTTC.

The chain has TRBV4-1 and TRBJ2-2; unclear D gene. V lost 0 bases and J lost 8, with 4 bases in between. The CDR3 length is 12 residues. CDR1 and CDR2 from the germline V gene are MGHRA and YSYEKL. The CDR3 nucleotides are TGCGCCAGCAGCCAAGATTATGGGGAGCTGTTTTTT. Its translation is CASSQDYGELFF.

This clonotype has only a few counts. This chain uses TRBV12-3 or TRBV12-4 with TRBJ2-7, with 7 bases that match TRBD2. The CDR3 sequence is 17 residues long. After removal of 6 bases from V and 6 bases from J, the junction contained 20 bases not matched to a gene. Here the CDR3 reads CASRPTNTGTNFGEQYF. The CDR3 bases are TGTGCCAGCAGGCCGACGAATACCGGGACTAACTTTGGCGAGCAGTACTTC.

CDR3 sequence reads: CASSPGSQTYEQYF. The CDR3, as DNA: TGCGCCAGCAGCCCGGGATCTCAGACCTACGAGCAGTACTTC. V gene TRBV5-1 combines with J gene TRBJ2-5; D perhaps matches TRBD2 (5 bases). TRBJ2-7 matches the DNA end more closely, so the J call is doubtful. This CDR3 region has 14 residues. In germline, CDR1 is SGHRS, CDR2 YFSETQ.

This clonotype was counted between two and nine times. The CDR3 DNA is TGTGCCAGCAGTGCACAGGGGGAGGCAGCTTTCTTT. It translates to CASSAQGEAAFF. The genes are TRBV12-3 or TRBV12-4 and TRBJ1-1; 8 bases agree with TRBD1. CDR3 size: 12 residues. V was clipped by 5 bases and J by 10 bases; unmatched bases: 6.

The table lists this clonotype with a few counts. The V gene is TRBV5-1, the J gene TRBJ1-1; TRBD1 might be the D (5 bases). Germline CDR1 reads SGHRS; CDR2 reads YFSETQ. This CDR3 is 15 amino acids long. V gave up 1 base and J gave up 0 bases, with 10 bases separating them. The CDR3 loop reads CASSLHPGLNTEAFF. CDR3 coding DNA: TGCGCCAGCAGCTTGCACCCAGGGCTGAACACTGAAGCTTTCTTT.

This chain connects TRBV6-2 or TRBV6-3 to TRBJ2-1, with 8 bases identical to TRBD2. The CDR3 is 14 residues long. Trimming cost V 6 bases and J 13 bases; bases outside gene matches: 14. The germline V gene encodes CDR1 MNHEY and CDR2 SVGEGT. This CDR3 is CASRTTASGGNQFF. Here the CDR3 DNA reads TGTGCCAGCAGAACGACAGCGAGCGGGGGCAACCAGTTCTTC.

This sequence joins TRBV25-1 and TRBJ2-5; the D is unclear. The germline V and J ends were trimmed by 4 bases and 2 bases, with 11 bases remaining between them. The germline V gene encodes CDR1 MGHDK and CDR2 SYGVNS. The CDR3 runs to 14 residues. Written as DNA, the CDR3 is TGTGCCAGCAGTGGATCCAATTCTCAAGAGACCCAGTACTTC. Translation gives CASSGSNSQETQYF.

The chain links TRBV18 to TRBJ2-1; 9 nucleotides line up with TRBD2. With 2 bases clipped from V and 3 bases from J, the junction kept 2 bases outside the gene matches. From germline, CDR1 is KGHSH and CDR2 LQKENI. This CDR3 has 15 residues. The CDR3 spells CASSPRAGGYNEQFF. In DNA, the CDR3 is TGTGCCAGCTCACCAAGAGCGGGGGGCTACAATGAGCAGTTCTTC.

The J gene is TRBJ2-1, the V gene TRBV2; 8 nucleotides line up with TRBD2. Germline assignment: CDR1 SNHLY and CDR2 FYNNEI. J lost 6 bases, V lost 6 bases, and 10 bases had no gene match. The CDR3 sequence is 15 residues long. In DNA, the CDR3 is TGTGCCAGCAGGACACCGGGACTAGGTTTCAATGAGCAGTTCTTC. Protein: CASRTPGLGFNEQFF.

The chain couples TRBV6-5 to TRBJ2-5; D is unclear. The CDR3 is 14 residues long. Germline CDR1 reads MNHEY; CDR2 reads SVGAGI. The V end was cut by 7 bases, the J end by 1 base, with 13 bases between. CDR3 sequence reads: CASTQAPGQETQYF. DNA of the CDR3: TGTGCCAGCACTCAGGCCCCCGGCCAAGAGACCCAGTACTTC.

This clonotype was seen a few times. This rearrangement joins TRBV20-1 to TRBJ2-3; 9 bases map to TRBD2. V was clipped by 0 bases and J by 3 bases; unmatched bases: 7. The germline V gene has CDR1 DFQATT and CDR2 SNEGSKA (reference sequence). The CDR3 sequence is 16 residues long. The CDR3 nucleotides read TGCAGTGCTAGAGATCAGAAGCGGGGGGCGACAGATACGCAGTATTTT. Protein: CSARDQKRGATDTQYF.

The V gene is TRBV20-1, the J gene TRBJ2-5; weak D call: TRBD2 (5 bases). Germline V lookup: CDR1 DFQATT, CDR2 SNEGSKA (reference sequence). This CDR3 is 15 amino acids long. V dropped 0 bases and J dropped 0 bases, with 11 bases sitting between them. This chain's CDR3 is CSARDGGSHQETQYF. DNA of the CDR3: TGCAGTGCTAGAGATGGAGGCAGCCACCAAGAGACCCAGTACTTC.

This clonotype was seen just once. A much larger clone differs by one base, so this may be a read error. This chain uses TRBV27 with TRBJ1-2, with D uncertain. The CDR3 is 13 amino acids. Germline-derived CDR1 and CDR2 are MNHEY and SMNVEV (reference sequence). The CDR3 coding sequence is TGTACCAGCAGTTTCGAAGGGAACTATGGCTACACCTTC. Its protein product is CTSSFEGNYGYTF.

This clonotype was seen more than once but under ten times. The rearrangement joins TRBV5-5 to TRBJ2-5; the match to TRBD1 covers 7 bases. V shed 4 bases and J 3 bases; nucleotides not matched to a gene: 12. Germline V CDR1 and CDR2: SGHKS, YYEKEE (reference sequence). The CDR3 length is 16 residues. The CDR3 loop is CASSLNPTGIKETQYF. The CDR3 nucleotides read TGTGCCAGCAGCCTTAACCCGACAGGGATCAAAGAGACCCAGTACTTC.

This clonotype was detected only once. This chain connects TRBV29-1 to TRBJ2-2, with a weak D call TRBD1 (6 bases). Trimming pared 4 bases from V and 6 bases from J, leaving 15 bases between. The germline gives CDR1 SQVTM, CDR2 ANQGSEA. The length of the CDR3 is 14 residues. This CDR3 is CSVVGAYRAGELFF. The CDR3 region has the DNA TGCAGCGTTGTTGGTGCCTACAGGGCCGGGGAGCTGTTTTTT.

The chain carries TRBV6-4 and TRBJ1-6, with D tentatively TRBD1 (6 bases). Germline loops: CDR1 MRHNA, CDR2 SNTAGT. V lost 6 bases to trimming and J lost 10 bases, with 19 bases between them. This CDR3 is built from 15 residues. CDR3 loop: CASRAETGPPSPLHF. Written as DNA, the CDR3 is TGTGCCAGCAGGGCCGAAACAGGGCCCCCCTCACCCCTCCACTTT.